This T cell receptor (beta chain) was identified during a study of neurological immune-mediated disorders. About the study: Secondary progressive disease was present in 3, and relapsing-remitting disease in roughly 30, of the approximately 35 multiple sclerosis patients.

The study, taken as a whole, reports: None of the CDR3 amino acid sequences in expanded clones turned up in more than one subject, which points to private repertoires in all groups. HTLV-1-associated myelopathy ranked highest for TCR clonal expansion and multiple sclerosis lowest, beneath healthy controls.

This clonotype was seen at least ten times. Antigen unknown. V was shortened by 6 bases and J by 3 bases, with 7 bases between the two germline ends. Germline V gene sequence: CDR1 DFQATT, CDR2 SNEGSKA (reference sequence). The CDR3 covers 11 residues. The cDNA was generated by 5'RACE with 10-nucleotide random UMIs. One entry per CDR3 protein results from TCRdb running MiXCR on the 5' RACE reads. This table holds about 62,000 distinct CDR3 sequences, approximately 3.7% found once. The sequencing input was PBMCs. The chain carries TRBV20-1 and TRBJ2-3; D is unclear. The receptor was derived from a woman aged 50 to 60 with multiple sclerosis. The CDR3 DNA follows: TGCAGTGCCTTGACTACAGATACGCAGTATTTT. Residues: CSALTTDTQYF.